This T cell receptor (beta chain) was recorded in a study of cytomegalovirus exposure and HLA in healthy donors. Comments on this clone: Its matching antigen is unknown.

The V and J ends lost 6 bases and 4 bases respectively, with 18 bases between them. CDR1 is MNHNY, CDR2 SVGAGI, per germline (reference sequence). This CDR3 comprises 15 residues. The study's findings and limits: It was reported that TCR beta sequences correctly inferred the HLA-A and HLA-B alleles for most subjects. In an earlier analysis, about 87% or about 30%: the productive usage of most TCR beta V segments.

The PCR had 60 Vbeta and 13 Jbeta primers. Measured with immunoSEQ multiplex PCR; TCRdb has only the in-frame clones, and not every one. Among some 99,000 clones, roughly 70% were seen once, and the ten largest hold less than 2%. The chain combines TRBV6-6 with TRBJ1-2; tentative D call: TRBD1 (6 bases). The TCR originated in a male donor in good health and CMV-seronegative. Sequenced sample: PBMCs. CDR3 sequence reads: CASRGDRGAGYGYTF. CDR3 sequence (DNA): TGTGCCAGCAGGGGGGACCGGGGGGCCGGCTATGGCTACACCTTC.